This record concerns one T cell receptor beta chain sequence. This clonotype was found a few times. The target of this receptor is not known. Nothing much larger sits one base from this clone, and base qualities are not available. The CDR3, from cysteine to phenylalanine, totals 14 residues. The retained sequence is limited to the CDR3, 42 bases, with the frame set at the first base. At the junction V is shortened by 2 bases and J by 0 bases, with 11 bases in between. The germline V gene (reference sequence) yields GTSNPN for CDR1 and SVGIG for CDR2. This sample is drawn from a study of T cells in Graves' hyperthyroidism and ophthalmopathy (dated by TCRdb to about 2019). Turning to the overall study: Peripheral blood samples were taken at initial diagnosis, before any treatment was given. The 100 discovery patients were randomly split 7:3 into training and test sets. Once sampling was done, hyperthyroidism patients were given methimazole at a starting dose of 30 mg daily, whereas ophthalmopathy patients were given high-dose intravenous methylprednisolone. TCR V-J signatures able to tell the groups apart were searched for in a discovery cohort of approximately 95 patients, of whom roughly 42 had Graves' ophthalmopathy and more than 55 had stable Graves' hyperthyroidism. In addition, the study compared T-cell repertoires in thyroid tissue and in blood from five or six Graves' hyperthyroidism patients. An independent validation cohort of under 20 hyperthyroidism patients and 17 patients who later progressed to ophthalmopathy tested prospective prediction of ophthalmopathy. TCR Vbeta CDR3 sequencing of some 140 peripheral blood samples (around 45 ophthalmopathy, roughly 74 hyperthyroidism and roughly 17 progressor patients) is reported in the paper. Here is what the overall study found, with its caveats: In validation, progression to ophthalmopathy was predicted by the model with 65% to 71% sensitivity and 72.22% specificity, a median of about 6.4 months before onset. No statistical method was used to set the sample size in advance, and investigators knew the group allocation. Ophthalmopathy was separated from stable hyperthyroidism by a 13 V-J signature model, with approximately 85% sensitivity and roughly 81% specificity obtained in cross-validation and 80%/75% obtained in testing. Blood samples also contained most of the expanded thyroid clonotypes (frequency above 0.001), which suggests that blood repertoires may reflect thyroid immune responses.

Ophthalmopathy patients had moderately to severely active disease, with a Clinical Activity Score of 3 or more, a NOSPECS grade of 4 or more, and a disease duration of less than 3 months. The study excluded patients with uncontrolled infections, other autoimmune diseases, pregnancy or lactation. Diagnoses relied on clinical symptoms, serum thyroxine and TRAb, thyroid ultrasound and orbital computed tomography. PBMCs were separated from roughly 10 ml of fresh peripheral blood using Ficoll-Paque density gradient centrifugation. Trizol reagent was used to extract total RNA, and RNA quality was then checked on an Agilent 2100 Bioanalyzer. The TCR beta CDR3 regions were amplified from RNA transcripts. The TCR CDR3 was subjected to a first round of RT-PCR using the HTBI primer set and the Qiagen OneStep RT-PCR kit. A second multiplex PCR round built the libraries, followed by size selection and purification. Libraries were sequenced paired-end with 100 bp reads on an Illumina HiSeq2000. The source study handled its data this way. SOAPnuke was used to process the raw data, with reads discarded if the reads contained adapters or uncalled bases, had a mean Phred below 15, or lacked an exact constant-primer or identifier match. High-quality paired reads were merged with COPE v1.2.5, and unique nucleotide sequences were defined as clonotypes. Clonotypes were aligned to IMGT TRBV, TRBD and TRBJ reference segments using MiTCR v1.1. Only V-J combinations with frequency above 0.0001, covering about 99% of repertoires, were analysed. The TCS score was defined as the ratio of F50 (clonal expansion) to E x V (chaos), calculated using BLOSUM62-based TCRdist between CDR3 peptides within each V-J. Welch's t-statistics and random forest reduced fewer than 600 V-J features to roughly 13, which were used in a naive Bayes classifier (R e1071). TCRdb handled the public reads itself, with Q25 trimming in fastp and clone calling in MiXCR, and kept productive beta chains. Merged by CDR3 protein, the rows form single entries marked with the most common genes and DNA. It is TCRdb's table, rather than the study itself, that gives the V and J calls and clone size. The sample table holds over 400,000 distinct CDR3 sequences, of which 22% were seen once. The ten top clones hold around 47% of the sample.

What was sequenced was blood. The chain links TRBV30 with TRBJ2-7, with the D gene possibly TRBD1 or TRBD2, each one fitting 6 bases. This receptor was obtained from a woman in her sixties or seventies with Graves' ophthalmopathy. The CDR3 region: CAWSPGGSSYEQYF. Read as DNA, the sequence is TGTGCCTGGAGTCCCGGGGGCAGCTCCTACGAGCAGTACTTC.